This T cell receptor beta chain was recovered during a study of blood T cells in healthy people across ages. The overall study: There was about one barcoded beta molecule captured by template switching per two T cells. Study-wide findings and caveats: A conclusive naive versus antigen-experienced comparison was prevented by the unsorted PBMCs.

Per individual sample, total RNA of at least 5 micrograms was extracted. Worth noting for this clonotype: The target antigen is unknown.

Trimming removed 5 bases from V and 4 bases from J, with 14 bases in between. The CDR3 is made up of 14 amino acids. Together with a sample-barcoded 5' primer, a J-beta primer mix was included in a second PCR lasting about 6 to 12 cycles. Via MiXCR, TCRdb re-called the 5' RACE reads, giving one row per CDR3 protein. This sample has about 680,000 distinct CDR3 sequences, with about half found just once. The chain has TRBV12-3 or TRBV12-4 and TRBJ1-2, with D possibly being TRBD1 (6 bases). The receptor was isolated from a woman aged 55-70 years in good health. The specimen was blood. The CDR3 DNA follows: TGTGCCAGCAGTGCCCGACAGGTCGCCTATGGCTACACCTTC. Protein: CASSARQVAYGYTF.